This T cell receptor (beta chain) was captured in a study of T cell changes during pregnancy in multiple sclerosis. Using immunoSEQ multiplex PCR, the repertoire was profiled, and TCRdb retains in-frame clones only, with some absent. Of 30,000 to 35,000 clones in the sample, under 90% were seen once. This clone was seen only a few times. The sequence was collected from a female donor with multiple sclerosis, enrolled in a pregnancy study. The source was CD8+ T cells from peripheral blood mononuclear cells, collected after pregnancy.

CDR3 residues: CASSSSGTGTEAFF. The DNA of the CDR3 is TGTGCCAGCAGCTCATCCGGGACAGGAACTGAAGCTTTCTTT. The gene calls are TRBV7-8 and TRBJ1-1; 8 bases map to TRBD1. The CDR3 sequence is 14 residues long. CDR1 is SGHVS, CDR2 FQNEAQ, per germline. The J segment lost 5 bases and the V segment lost 4 bases, leaving 6 bases of the junction unmatched.